This is a list of T cell receptor beta chains from one sample in a study of blood T cell repertoires in COVID-19. Profiling relied on immunoSEQ multiplex PCR, and the TCRdb table lists in-frame clones only, not all of them. This sample has about 410,000 clones, with 86% found just once. The material sequenced was peripheral blood. Every receptor here comes from a woman aged 25 to 39 with active or convalescent COVID-19. CDR3s include the opening cysteine and the closing phenylalanine or tryptophan. Each record gives: J gene, CDR3 length, V gene, CDR3 protein.

j_gene: TRBJ1-2; len: 16; v_gene: TRBV5-4; CDR3aa: CASSPGQGAQNYGYTF
j_gene: TRBJ1-4; len: 16; v_gene: TRBV15; CDR3aa: CATSRDTGVTNEKLFF
j_gene: TRBJ1-4; len: 12; v_gene: TRBV5-6; CDR3aa: CASRRTGGKLFF
j_gene: TRBJ2-2; len: 14; v_gene: TRBV6-5; CDR3aa: CASSLGGGSGELFF
j_gene: TRBJ1-2; len: 16; v_gene: TRBV7-2; CDR3aa: CASSKTGTGIIRGYTF
j_gene: TRBJ2-3; len: 17; v_gene: TRBV7-2; CDR3aa: CASSRKTSGGPGDTQYF
j_gene: TRBJ2-5; len: 15; v_gene: TRBV5-4; CDR3aa: CASSRSQGNQETQYF
j_gene: TRBJ1-2; len: 14; v_gene: TRBV19; CDR3aa: CASSIGRANYGYTF
j_gene: TRBJ1-1; len: 14; v_gene: TRBV5-6; CDR3aa: CASSLPQMNTEAFF
j_gene: TRBJ1-1; len: 14; v_gene: TRBV19; CDR3aa: CASSMARLNTEAFF
j_gene: TRBJ2-1; len: 11; v_gene: TRBV19; CDR3aa: CASSSRQLQFF
j_gene: TRBJ2-2; len: 16; v_gene: TRBV11-2; CDR3aa: CASSRAGSGGSGELFF
j_gene: TRBJ2-3; len: 14; v_gene: TRBV19; CDR3aa: CASSPGGKTDTQYF
j_gene: TRBJ1-2; len: 15; v_gene: TRBV19; CDR3aa: CASSIQGRANYGYTF